This is a list of T cell receptor beta chains from one sample in a study of blood T cell repertoires in COVID-19. The method was immunoSEQ multiplex PCR; TCRdb's version includes in-frame clones alone and lacks a portion of them. Of some 230,000 clones listed, 80% to 90% are singletons. Sequencing input: peripheral blood. These receptors were obtained from a man between 50 and 59 years old who had recovered from COVID-19. Each CDR3 is given with its conserved first and last residue. A D gene is named only where the DNA matches it firmly. Part of the rows lack a size; the others show once, few, many or a class for expanded clones.

>TRBV5-5|TRBJ2-7|-|TRBD1
CASSWDGTVIYEQYF
TGTGCCAGCAGCTGGGACGGGACAGTGATCTACGAGCAGTACTTC
>TRBV29-1|TRBJ1-3|-|TRBD1
CSVSGTATSSGNTIYF
TGCAGCGTTTCCGGGACAGCCACCTCCTCTGGAAACACCATATATTTT
>TRBV6-6|TRBJ2-2|-|-
CASIYGTQNTGELFF
TGTGCCAGCATATACGGGACTCAGAACACCGGGGAGCTGTTTTTT
>TRBV23-1|TRBJ1-1|-|-
CAFPGGTEAFF
TGCGCCTTCCCCGGGGGGACTGAAGCTTTCTTT
>TRBV30|TRBJ2-7|few|-
CAAGIRSYEQYF
TGTGCTGCGGGAATCCGCTCCTACGAGCAGTACTTC
>TRBV5-4|TRBJ1-1|-|-
CASSRSGGRNTEAFF
TGTGCCAGCAGCCGTTCCGGGGGGCGAAACACTGAAGCTTTCTTT
>TRBV27|TRBJ2-7|-|-
CASSLSRDYEQYF
TGTGCCAGCAGTTTATCGAGGGATTACGAGCAGTACTTC
>TRBV4-1|TRBJ2-2|-|TRBD1
CASSQGQGVNTGELFF
TGCGCCAGCAGCCAAGGACAGGGGGTGAACACCGGGGAGCTGTTTTTT
>TRBV29-1|TRBJ1-2|-|-
CSVGLMTQTNYGYTF
TGCAGCGTTGGGTTAATGACACAAACTAACTATGGCTACACCTTC
>TRBV30|TRBJ2-2|-|-
CAWSATGELFF
TGTGCCTGGAGTGCAACCGGGGAGCTGTTTTTT
>TRBV27|TRBJ1-2|-|-
CASPPGVPGNYGYTF
TGTGCCAGCCCCCCGGGAGTACCGGGGAACTATGGCTACACCTTC
>TRBV19|TRBJ1-4|-|-
CASSIRSLNEKLFF
TGTGCCAGTAGTATACGCAGTCTTAATGAAAAACTGTTTTTT
>TRBV10-3|TRBJ1-1|-|TRBD1
CAIRPLGQGNTEAFF
TGTGCCATCAGACCACTGGGACAGGGAAACACTGAAGCTTTCTTT
>TRBV30|TRBJ2-3|-|TRBD2
CAWSVEAGGWADTQYF
TGTGCCTGGAGTGTAGAAGCGGGAGGATGGGCAGATACGCAGTATTTT
>TRBV6-4|TRBJ1-1|-|TRBD1
CASSSGGADAEAFF
TGTGCCAGCAGTTCAGGGGGCGCCGACGCTGAAGCTTTCTTT
>TRBV7-2|TRBJ2-2|-|TRBD1
CASSSPTGRLFF
TGTGCCAGCAGCTCCCCGACAGGGCGGCTGTTTTTT
>TRBV28|TRBJ2-1|-|TRBD1
CASRTGGSYNEQFF
TGTGCCAGCAGGACAGGGGGCTCCTACAATGAGCAGTTCTTC
>TRBV5-6|TRBJ1-4|-|TRBD1
CASSLVGQGAGEKLFF
TGTGCCAGCAGCTTGGTCGGACAGGGGGCGGGCGAAAAACTGTTTTTT
>TRBV6-5|TRBJ2-2|-|TRBD1
CASSRQGANTGELFF
TGTGCCAGCAGCCGACAGGGTGCGAACACCGGGGAGCTGTTTTTT
>TRBV25-1|TRBJ2-7|-|TRBD2
CASSKTSGRSEQYF
TGTGCCAGCAGCAAGACTAGCGGGAGAAGCGAGCAGTACTTC